The T cell receptor (beta chain) described here comes from a study of shared clonotypes between healthy human individuals. Study-level results: Generation probabilities were higher for clonotypes shared across all four sorted-subset donors than for unshared ones. What rarefaction showed was incomplete sorted-subset sequencing despite large depth.

The method was immunoSEQ multiplex PCR; TCRdb's version includes in-frame clones alone and lacks a portion of them. The sample has hundreds of thousands of clones; around four fifths are singletons. CDR1 is LNHNV, CDR2 YYDKDF, per germline (reference sequence). Trimming cost V 0 bases and J 7 bases, with 9 bases left between them. The length of the CDR3 is 13 residues. This clone was recorded many times. No antigen is known for it. Those who donated, Caucasian adults without exception, all lived in Nashville, Tennessee. The CD4+ fraction was divided into a CD45RA+ naive subset and a CD45RA-negative memory subset.

V usage is TRBV15 and J usage is TRBJ1-2; tentatively, D is TRBD1 (5 bases). Sequencing was carried out using memory CD4+ T cells sorted from blood. The subset here: CD45RA-negative fraction. This sequence was found in a woman aged 25-40 years in good health. CDR3 sequence (DNA): TGTGCCACCAGCAGAGATAGGGGATCTGGCTACACCTTC. The encoded protein is CATSRDRGSGYTF.